Listed below are T cell receptor beta chains from one sample, sequenced in a study of T cells in localized non-small cell lung cancer. Assay: immunoSEQ multiplex PCR; the TCRdb copy retains only in-frame clones and omits some. The sample lists 15,000 to 20,000 clones, approximately 80% occurring once. Sequencing was performed on peripheral blood, taken before any cancer treatment. The receptors originated from a male donor aged 60 or older with stage I lung adenocarcinoma. Both conserved end residues are part of each CDR3. Each record gives: clone size, D gene, V gene, J gene, CDR3 DNA, CDR3 protein. A D gene is named only where the DNA matches it firmly. Size values are once, few and many counts, or a class for expanded clones, and some rows have none.

clone size: -; D gene: -; V gene: TRBV6-6; J gene: TRBJ2-2; CDR3 DNA: TGTGCCAGCAGTTACAAGGACGGGGAGCTGTTTTTT; CDR3 protein: CASSYKDGELFF
clone size: -; D gene: -; V gene: TRBV7-9; J gene: TRBJ2-5; CDR3 DNA: TGTGCCAGCAGCCGTAGTGCGACAGTAATGTACCAAGAGACCCAGTACTTC; CDR3 protein: CASSRSATVMYQETQYF
clone size: few; D gene: -; V gene: TRBV7-9; J gene: TRBJ2-5; CDR3 DNA: TGTGCCAGCAGCCAGGGACTCGCCCAAGAGACCCAGTACTTC; CDR3 protein: CASSQGLAQETQYF
clone size: -; D gene: -; V gene: TRBV7-3; J gene: TRBJ2-5; CDR3 DNA: TGTGCCAGCAGCCGGGGGAAGGGGTTTCAAGAGACCCAGTACTTC; CDR3 protein: CASSRGKGFQETQYF
clone size: -; D gene: -; V gene: TRBV18; J gene: TRBJ2-7; CDR3 DNA: TGTGCCAGCTCACCGGAACGCACCTACGAGCAGTACTTC; CDR3 protein: CASSPERTYEQYF
clone size: -; D gene: TRBD1; V gene: TRBV4-3; J gene: TRBJ2-5; CDR3 DNA: TGCGCCAGCAGCCTGGACAGGGCAGAGACCCAGTACTTC; CDR3 protein: CASSLDRAETQYF
clone size: -; D gene: TRBD1; V gene: TRBV28; J gene: TRBJ1-4; CDR3 DNA: TGTGCCAGCAGTTTATTCGAATGGGACAGGGGTGAAAAACTGTTTTTT; CDR3 protein: CASSLFEWDRGEKLFF
clone size: -; D gene: TRBD2; V gene: TRBV6-5; J gene: TRBJ2-3; CDR3 DNA: TGTGCCAGCAGCACTAGCGCATCTAGCACAGATACGCAGTATTTT; CDR3 protein: CASSTSASSTDTQYF
clone size: -; D gene: -; V gene: TRBV11-2; J gene: TRBJ2-1; CDR3 DNA: TGTGCCAGCAGCTCCCGGGACACAGGCTACAATGAGCAGTTCTTC; CDR3 protein: CASSSRDTGYNEQFF
clone size: -; D gene: TRBD1; V gene: TRBV5-6; J gene: TRBJ2-7; CDR3 DNA: TGTGCCAGCAGCTCAACGGACAGGTTAACCTACGAGCAGTACTTC; CDR3 protein: CASSSTDRLTYEQYF
clone size: -; D gene: TRBD1; V gene: TRBV28; J gene: TRBJ1-5; CDR3 DNA: TGTGCCAGCAGGACAGGGAACAATCAGCCCCAGCATTTT; CDR3 protein: CASRTGNNQPQHF
clone size: -; D gene: TRBD1; V gene: TRBV19; J gene: TRBJ2-1; CDR3 DNA: TGTGCCAGTAGTAGGGGGACAGGGACGACCTACAATGAGCAGTTCTTC; CDR3 protein: CASSRGTGTTYNEQFF
clone size: -; D gene: TRBD1; V gene: TRBV28; J gene: TRBJ2-5; CDR3 DNA: TGTGCCAGCAACAGGGGTCTGGAGACCCAGTACTTC; CDR3 protein: CASNRGLETQYF
clone size: -; D gene: -; V gene: TRBV11-2; J gene: TRBJ2-1; CDR3 DNA: TGTGCCAGCAGCGCCCTTGGGGGGAGCTCCTACAATGAGCAGTTCTTC; CDR3 protein: CASSALGGSSYNEQFF
clone size: few; D gene: -; V gene: TRBV7-9; J gene: TRBJ1-2; CDR3 DNA: TGTGCCAGCAGCTTAGTAACGACGAACTATGGCTACACCTTC; CDR3 protein: CASSLVTTNYGYTF
clone size: -; D gene: -; V gene: TRBV18; J gene: TRBJ2-7; CDR3 DNA: TGTGCCAGCTCACCACTTTCGGCCGAGCAGTACTTC; CDR3 protein: CASSPLSAEQYF
clone size: -; D gene: TRBD1; V gene: TRBV6-1; J gene: TRBJ1-1; CDR3 DNA: TGTGCCAGCAGTGTCACCGGGACTCAGGGGGTGAGGAACACTGAAGCTTTCTTT; CDR3 protein: CASSVTGTQGVRNTEAFF
clone size: -; D gene: -; V gene: TRBV30; J gene: TRBJ2-6; CDR3 DNA: TGTGCCTGGGGTCACCGGTGGATGGCCAACGTCCTGACTTTC; CDR3 protein: CAWGHRWMANVLTF
clone size: -; D gene: TRBD2; V gene: TRBV10-3; J gene: TRBJ2-3; CDR3 DNA: TGTGCCATCAGTATAGCGGGAGAGACAGATACGCAGTATTTT; CDR3 protein: CAISIAGETDTQYF
clone size: -; D gene: TRBD1; V gene: TRBV6-1; J gene: TRBJ1-1; CDR3 DNA: TGTGCCAGCAGTGTTACAGGGGGCGTTGAAGCTTTCTTT; CDR3 protein: CASSVTGGVEAFF
clone size: -; D gene: -; V gene: TRBV4-2; J gene: TRBJ1-5; CDR3 DNA: TGTGCCAGCAGCGCGACAGGAAATAGCAATCAGCCCCAGCATTTT; CDR3 protein: CASSATGNSNQPQHF
clone size: once; D gene: TRBD1; V gene: TRBV5-1; J gene: TRBJ1-4; CDR3 DNA: TGCGCCAGCAGCTTGAAGGGACAGGGCGGTAATGAAAAACTGTTTTTT; CDR3 protein: CASSLKGQGGNEKLFF
clone size: -; D gene: -; V gene: TRBV18; J gene: TRBJ2-2; CDR3 DNA: TGTGCCAGCTCACTCAACGGAGCCGGGACCGGGGCCGGGGAGCTGTTTTTT; CDR3 protein: CASSLNGAGTGAGELFF
clone size: -; D gene: -; V gene: TRBV7-2; J gene: TRBJ1-1; CDR3 DNA: TGTGCCAGCAGCTTAAGCCTGAACACTGAAGCTTTCTTT; CDR3 protein: CASSLSLNTEAFF
clone size: -; D gene: TRBD1; V gene: TRBV9; J gene: TRBJ2-5; CDR3 DNA: TGTGCCAGCAGCGTAGTGGGAACAGGGGTCGCGGAGACCCAGTACTTC; CDR3 protein: CASSVVGTGVAETQYF
clone size: -; D gene: -; V gene: TRBV6-1; J gene: TRBJ2-1; CDR3 DNA: TGTGCCAGCAGTGAGCAGGGGTCGAGTTCTGTTGAGCAGTTCTTC; CDR3 protein: CASSEQGSSSVEQFF
clone size: -; D gene: -; V gene: TRBV5-5; J gene: TRBJ1-2; CDR3 DNA: TGTGCCAGCAGCTTGGCGGGGGGCACCTATGGCTACACCTTC; CDR3 protein: CASSLAGGTYGYTF
clone size: -; D gene: -; V gene: TRBV6-6; J gene: TRBJ2-7; CDR3 DNA: TGTGCCAGCATCTGCAGGGCCACGATCTCCTACGAGCAGTACTTC; CDR3 protein: CASICRATISYEQYF
clone size: -; D gene: TRBD1; V gene: TRBV16; J gene: TRBJ1-4; CDR3 DNA: TGTGCCAGCAGCCACCTCAGGGGGGCTAATGAAAAACTGTTTTTT; CDR3 protein: CASSHLRGANEKLFF
clone size: -; D gene: TRBD1; V gene: TRBV15; J gene: TRBJ1-5; CDR3 DNA: TGTGCCACCAGCAGAACGGACAGGGGCAGTCAGCCCCAGCATTTT; CDR3 protein: CATSRTDRGSQPQHF
clone size: medium-sized; D gene: -; V gene: TRBV9; J gene: TRBJ1-5; CDR3 DNA: TGTGCCAGCAGCGTAGTTGGTCAGCCCCAGCATTTT; CDR3 protein: CASSVVGQPQHF
clone size: -; D gene: TRBD1; V gene: TRBV5-1; J gene: TRBJ2-7; CDR3 DNA: TGCGCCAGCAGCTTGGACGGGACAGGGGGAGAGCAGTACTTC; CDR3 protein: CASSLDGTGGEQYF
clone size: -; D gene: -; V gene: TRBV11-2; J gene: TRBJ2-2; CDR3 DNA: TGCGCCAGCAGCCTAATAGAGGACAGTTTTGCCGGGGAGCTGTTTTTT; CDR3 protein: CASSLIEDSFAGELFF
clone size: few; D gene: -; V gene: TRBV7-9; J gene: TRBJ1-2; CDR3 DNA: TGTGCCAGCAGCCTCCGGGACGCTGGCTATGGCTACACCTTC; CDR3 protein: CASSLRDAGYGYTF
clone size: -; D gene: -; V gene: TRBV11-2; J gene: TRBJ2-1; CDR3 DNA: TGTGCCAGCAGCCTCGCCGGGACTTATAATGAGCAGTTCTTC; CDR3 protein: CASSLAGTYNEQFF
clone size: -; D gene: TRBD2; V gene: TRBV4-1; J gene: TRBJ2-1; CDR3 DNA: TGCGCCAGCAGCCAAGAGGGACTAGCGGGAACCAATGAGCAGTTCTTC; CDR3 protein: CASSQEGLAGTNEQFF
clone size: -; D gene: TRBD1; V gene: TRBV10-3; J gene: TRBJ2-3; CDR3 DNA: TGTGCCATCAACAGGGACAGGGGAGGCACAGATACGCAGTATTTT; CDR3 protein: CAINRDRGGTDTQYF
clone size: -; D gene: -; V gene: TRBV2; J gene: TRBJ2-1; CDR3 DNA: TGTGCCAGCAGCGGCGCAGGGCTGGTGGGGAATGAGCAGTTCTTC; CDR3 protein: CASSGAGLVGNEQFF
clone size: -; D gene: -; V gene: TRBV15; J gene: TRBJ2-1; CDR3 DNA: TGTGCCACCAGCAGAGATCTGTCGGGGAATGAGCAGTTCTTC; CDR3 protein: CATSRDLSGNEQFF
clone size: -; D gene: TRBD2; V gene: TRBV4-3; J gene: TRBJ2-1; CDR3 DNA: TGCGCCAGCAGCCAGGAAGGACTAGCGGGTAGCTATGAGCAGTTCTTC; CDR3 protein: CASSQEGLAGSYEQFF
clone size: once; D gene: TRBD1; V gene: TRBV6-5; J gene: TRBJ1-1; CDR3 DNA: TGTGCCAGCAGATCGGGACAGGGGAACACTGAAGCTTTCTTT; CDR3 protein: CASRSGQGNTEAFF
clone size: -; D gene: -; V gene: TRBV19; J gene: TRBJ1-1; CDR3 DNA: TGTGCCAGTAGTATCGTAGGGTCCCTGAACACTGAAGCTTTCTTT; CDR3 protein: CASSIVGSLNTEAFF
clone size: -; D gene: TRBD2; V gene: TRBV11-2; J gene: TRBJ2-3; CDR3 DNA: TGTGCCAGCAGCCCAAGAGGAGGACTAGCGGGAGTGGTCGGAGATACGCAGTATTTT; CDR3 protein: CASSPRGGLAGVVGDTQYF
clone size: -; D gene: -; V gene: TRBV6-5; J gene: TRBJ1-2; CDR3 DNA: TGTGCCAGCAGTTTTCTATCACAGGGATATGGCTACACCTTC; CDR3 protein: CASSFLSQGYGYTF
clone size: -; D gene: -; V gene: TRBV27; J gene: TRBJ2-3; CDR3 DNA: TGTGCCAGCAGCCCCTTGGGAGCGAAGGGGCCAGATACGCAGTATTTT; CDR3 protein: CASSPLGAKGPDTQYF
clone size: -; D gene: -; V gene: TRBV6-5; J gene: TRBJ1-3; CDR3 DNA: TGTGCCAGCAGATCCGGCCCTGGAAACACCATATATTTT; CDR3 protein: CASRSGPGNTIYF
clone size: -; D gene: -; V gene: TRBV19; J gene: TRBJ2-1; CDR3 DNA: TGTGCCAGTAGTATAAGCAATTACAATGAGCAGTTCTTC; CDR3 protein: CASSISNYNEQFF
clone size: -; D gene: TRBD1; V gene: TRBV6-4; J gene: TRBJ1-1; CDR3 DNA: TGTGCCAGCAGTGACGGGACAGGGGGCACTGAAGCTTTCTTT; CDR3 protein: CASSDGTGGTEAFF
clone size: -; D gene: TRBD1; V gene: TRBV18; J gene: TRBJ2-7; CDR3 DNA: TGTGCCAGCTCACCACAGACGGGACAGGGAACCTACGAGCAGTACTTC; CDR3 protein: CASSPQTGQGTYEQYF
clone size: -; D gene: -; V gene: TRBV19; J gene: TRBJ1-2; CDR3 DNA: TGTGCCAGTACTCACAGCGGGGTAGCTGGCTACACCTTC; CDR3 protein: CASTHSGVAGYTF
clone size: -; D gene: -; V gene: TRBV27; J gene: TRBJ2-1; CDR3 DNA: TGTGCCAGCAGGGGGGAAATAAGTGAGCAGTTCTTC; CDR3 protein: CASRGEISEQFF
clone size: -; D gene: TRBD1; V gene: TRBV7-3; J gene: TRBJ2-5; CDR3 DNA: TGTGCCAGCAGCTCCAAGGTCAGGGGGCAATTAGAGACCCAGTACTTC; CDR3 protein: CASSSKVRGQLETQYF
clone size: -; D gene: -; V gene: TRBV6-5; J gene: TRBJ1-3; CDR3 DNA: TGTGCCAGCAGACCCGACAGGTCATGGGGAAACACCATATATTTT; CDR3 protein: CASRPDRSWGNTIYF